This T cell receptor (beta chain) originates from a study of vaccination effects on CD4 cells after COVID-19. Whole-study results and caveats: Only 1 of 255 vaccine-induced clones from healthy vaccinees cross-reacted with common cold coronaviruses.

The germline CDR1 and CDR2 sequences are MDHEN and SYDVKM. V lost 4 bases to trimming and J lost 0 bases, with 7 bases between them. CDR3 length: 13 amino acids. Sequencing was performed with immunoSEQ multiplex PCR; in TCRdb, only in-frame clones are kept and a portion is missing. Among about 28,000 clones listed, around 80% were seen once. About this clone: Its antigen is not known.

Within the ViraFEST assay, antigen-specific CD4+ T cells underwent expansion with viral peptide pools prior to sequencing. Following a 10-day culture, CD4+ T cells were purified. No vaccinee had earlier SARS-CoV-2 infection, and nucleocapsid antibodies were negative. Every well got a few million PBMC, which were grown with 10 IU/ml IL-2 and 10 ug/ml peptides. Half of the medium was exchanged for IL-2 medium on both days 3 and 7. The source material was CD4+ T cells from PBMCs cultured with SARS-CoV-2 spike peptides, sampled before COVID-19 vaccination. The sequence came from a human donor who received a COVID-19 vaccine. The chain has TRBV28 and TRBJ2-7; D is unresolved. CDR3 protein: CASSYSSSYEQYF. The CDR3, as DNA: TGTGCCAGCAGTTACAGCAGCTCCTACGAGCAGTACTTC. Combining the CDR3 with reference TRBV28 and TRBJ2-7 gives the whole variable domain DVKVTQSSRYLVKRTGEKVFLECVQDMDHENMFWYRQDPGLGLRLIYFSYDVKMKEKGDIPEGYSVSREKKERFSLILESASTNQTSMYLCASSYSSSYEQYFGPGTRLTVT.